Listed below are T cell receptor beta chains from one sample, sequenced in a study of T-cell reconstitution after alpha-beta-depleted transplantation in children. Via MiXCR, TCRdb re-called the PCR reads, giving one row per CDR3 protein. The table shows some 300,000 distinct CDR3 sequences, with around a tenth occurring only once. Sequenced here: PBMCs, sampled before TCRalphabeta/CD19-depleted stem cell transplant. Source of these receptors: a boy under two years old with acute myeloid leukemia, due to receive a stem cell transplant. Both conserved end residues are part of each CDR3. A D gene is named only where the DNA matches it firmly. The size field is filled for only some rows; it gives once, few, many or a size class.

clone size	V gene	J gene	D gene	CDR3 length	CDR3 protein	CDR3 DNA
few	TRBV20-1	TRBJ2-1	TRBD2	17	CSARGLAGESSYNEQFF	TGCAGTGCTAGAGGACTAGCGGGAGAGAGCTCCTACAATGAGCAGTTCTTC
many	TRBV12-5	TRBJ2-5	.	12	CASGFGTETQYF	TGTGCTAGTGGTTTTGGGACAGAGACCCAGTACTTC
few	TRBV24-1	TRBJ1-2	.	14	CATSGVNRAYGYTF	TGTGCCACCAGTGGCGTTAACCGGGCGTATGGCTACACCTTC
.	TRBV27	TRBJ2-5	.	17	CASSPLGPSGVQETQYF	TGTGCCAGCAGTCCCTTGGGGCCAAGCGGAGTCCAAGAGACCCAGTACTTC
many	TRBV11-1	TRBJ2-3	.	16	CASSSPQSPRGDTQYF	TGTGCCAGCAGCTCACCCCAGAGCCCCAGAGGGGATACGCAGTATTTT
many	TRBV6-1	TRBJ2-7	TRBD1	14	CASSPPGQGYEQYF	TGTGCCAGCAGCCCCCCGGGACAGGGCTACGAGCAGTACTTC
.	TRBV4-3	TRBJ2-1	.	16	CASSRTTQTRSGDQFF	TGCGCCAGCAGCCGGACGACTCAGACTAGGTCAGGGGACCAGTTCTTC
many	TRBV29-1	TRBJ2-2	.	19	CSVEDWTGRGSKGAGELFF	TGCAGCGTTGAAGATTGGACCGGGAGAGGGAGTAAAGGGGCCGGGGAGCTGTTTTTT
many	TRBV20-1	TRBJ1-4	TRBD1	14	CSARVQGGIEKLFF	TGCAGTGCTAGAGTACAGGGGGGTATTGAAAAACTGTTTTTT
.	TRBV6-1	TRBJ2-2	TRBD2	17	CASSEGGLAGRTGELFF	TGTGCCAGCAGTGAAGGTGGACTAGCGGGAAGGACCGGGGAGCTGTTTTTT
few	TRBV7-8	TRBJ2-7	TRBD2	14	CASSLQASGYEQYF	TGTGCCAGCAGCCTCCAGGCTAGCGGCTACGAGCAGTACTTC
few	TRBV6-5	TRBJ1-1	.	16	CASSYSADTENTEAFF	TGTGCCAGCAGTTACTCGGCCGATACAGAGAACACTGAAGCTTTCTTT
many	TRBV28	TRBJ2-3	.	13	CASSLGATDTQYF	TGTGCCAGCAGTTTAGGGGCCACAGATACGCAGTATTTT
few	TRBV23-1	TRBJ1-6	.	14	CASSRGLDNSPLHF	TGCGCCAGCAGTCGGGGACTTGATAATTCACCCCTCCACTTT
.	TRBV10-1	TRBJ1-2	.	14	CASSELGPYYGYTF	TGCGCCAGCAGTGAACTGGGACCGTACTATGGCTACACCTTC
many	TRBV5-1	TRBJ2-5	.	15	CASKRSRASQETQYF	TGCGCCAGCAAGAGGTCCCGGGCTAGCCAAGAGACCCAGTACTTC
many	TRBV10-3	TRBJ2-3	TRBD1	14	CAISGLDRGHTQYF	TGTGCCATCAGTGGACTCGACAGGGGTCATACGCAGTATTTT
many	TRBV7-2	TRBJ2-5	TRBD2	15	CASSSTSGRQPPQYF	TGTGCCAGCAGCTCGACTAGCGGGAGGCAGCCTCCCCAGTACTTC
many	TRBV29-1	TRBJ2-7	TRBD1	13	CSVRGQGDYEQYF	TGCAGCGTGAGGGGACAGGGGGATTACGAGCAGTACTTC
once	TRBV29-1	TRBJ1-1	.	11	CSVERRTEAFF	TGCAGCGTTGAACGGCGCACTGAAGCTTTCTTT
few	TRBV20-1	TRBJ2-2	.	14	CSARVAGSTGELFF	TGCAGTGCTAGAGTGGCGGGTTCAACCGGGGAGCTGTTTTTT
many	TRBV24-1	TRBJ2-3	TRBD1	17	CATSDPSDRTLTDTQYF	TGTGCCACCAGTGACCCGTCGGACAGGACCCTCACAGATACGCAGTATTTT
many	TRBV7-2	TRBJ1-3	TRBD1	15	CASSRDRGRGNTIYF	TGTGCCAGCAGCCGGGACAGGGGGCGAGGAAACACCATATATTTT
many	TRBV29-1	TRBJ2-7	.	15	CSVEDSYSGLYEQYF	TGCAGCGTTGAGGACTCTTACTCGGGCCTTTACGAGCAGTACTTC
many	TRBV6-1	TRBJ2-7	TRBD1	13	CASASGGTYEQYF	TGTGCCAGCGCTTCAGGGGGCACCTACGAGCAGTACTTC
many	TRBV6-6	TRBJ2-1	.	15	CASSFLPGGNNEQFF	TGTGCCAGCAGTTTCCTCCCTGGCGGGAACAATGAGCAGTTCTTC
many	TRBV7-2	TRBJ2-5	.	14	CASSLWGEQETQYF	TGTGCCAGCAGCTTATGGGGGGAACAAGAGACCCAGTACTTC
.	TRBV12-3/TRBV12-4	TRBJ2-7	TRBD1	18	CAISLAQKNRGLLYEQYF	TGTGCCATCAGTTTAGCTCAAAAGAACAGGGGTCTCCTATACGAGCAGTACTTC
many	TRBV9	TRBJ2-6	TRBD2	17	CASSGLAGGPGANVLTF	TGTGCCAGCAGCGGACTAGCGGGGGGGCCTGGGGCCAACGTCCTGACTTTC
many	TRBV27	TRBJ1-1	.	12	CASSLREGEAFF	TGTGCCAGCAGTTTAAGGGAAGGTGAAGCTTTCTTT
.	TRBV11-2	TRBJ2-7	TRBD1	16	CASSLDSGQVGYEQYF	TGTGCCAGCAGCTTAGATTCGGGACAGGTCGGCTACGAGCAGTACTTC
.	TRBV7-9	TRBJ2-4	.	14	CASSLGTEWYIQYF	TGTGCCAGCAGCTTGGGGACGGAGTGGTACATTCAGTACTTC
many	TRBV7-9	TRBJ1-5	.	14	CASSFPGAEQPQHF	TGTGCCAGCAGCTTTCCAGGGGCCGAGCAGCCCCAGCATTTT
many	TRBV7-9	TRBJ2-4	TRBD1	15	CASSSPGQDENIQYF	TGTGCCAGCAGCTCTCCGGGACAGGACGAAAACATTCAGTACTTC
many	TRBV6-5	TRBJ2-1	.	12	CASMGGYNEQFF	TGTGCCAGCATGGGCGGATACAATGAGCAGTTCTTC
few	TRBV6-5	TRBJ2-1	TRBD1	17	CASSYSRTGGTYNEQFF	TGTGCCAGCAGTTACTCGCGGACAGGGGGGACCTACAATGAGCAGTTCTTC
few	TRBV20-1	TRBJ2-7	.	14	CSARIPGVGSEQYF	TGCAGTGCTAGAATTCCGGGAGTTGGGTCCGAGCAGTACTTC
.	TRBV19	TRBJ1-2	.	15	CASSPEAGLSYGYTF	TGTGCCAGTAGTCCTGAGGCGGGGTTGAGCTATGGCTACACCTTC
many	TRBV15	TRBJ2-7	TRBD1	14	CATSSDRVDYEQYF	TGTGCCACCAGCTCCGACAGGGTGGACTACGAGCAGTACTTC
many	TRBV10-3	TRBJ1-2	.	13	CAISDRGPYGYTF	TGTGCCATCAGTGACAGGGGACCCTATGGCTACACCTTC